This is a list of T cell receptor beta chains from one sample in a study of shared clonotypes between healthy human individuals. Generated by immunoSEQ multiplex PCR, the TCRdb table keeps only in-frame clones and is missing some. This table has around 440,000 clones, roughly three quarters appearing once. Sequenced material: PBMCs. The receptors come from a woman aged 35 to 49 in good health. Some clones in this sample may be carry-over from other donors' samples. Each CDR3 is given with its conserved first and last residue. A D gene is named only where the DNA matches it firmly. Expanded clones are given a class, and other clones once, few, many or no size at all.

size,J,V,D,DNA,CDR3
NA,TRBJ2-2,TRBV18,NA,TGTGCCAGCTCCTGGGACCACACCGGGGAGCTGTTTTTT,CASSWDHTGELFF
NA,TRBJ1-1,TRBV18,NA,TGTGCCAGCTCACCACGAGGGTGGGGGTACACTGAAGCTTTCTTT,CASSPRGWGYTEAFF
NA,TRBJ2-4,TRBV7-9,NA,TGTGCCAGCAGCACTTCGACAGAAAACATTCAGTACTTC,CASSTSTENIQYF
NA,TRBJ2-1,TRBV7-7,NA,TGTGCTAGCAGCTTGGGTAGCGGACGGGGCGATGAGCAGTTCTTC,CASSLGSGRGDEQFF
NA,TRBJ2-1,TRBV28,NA,TGTGCCAGCAGTTCGCCAAGGAAGCAGTTCTTC,CASSSPRKQFF
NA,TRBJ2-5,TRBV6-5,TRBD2,TGTGCCAGCAGACTAGCGGGGGAAGAGACCCAGTACTTC,CASRLAGEETQYF
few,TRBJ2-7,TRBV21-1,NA,TGTGCCAGCTCGACAAGACGGCAGTACTTC,CASSTRRQYF
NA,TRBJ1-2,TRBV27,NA,TGTGCCAGCAGTTGGAGGCACAGGACTTATTATGGCTACACCTTC,CASSWRHRTYYGYTF
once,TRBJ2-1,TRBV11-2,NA,TGTGCCAGCAGCTTAGTGGGGGCCGGTCGTATGCAGTTCTTC,CASSLVGAGRMQFF
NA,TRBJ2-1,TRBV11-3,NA,TGTGCCAGCAGCTTAAGTACTGGGCTTAGCTCCTACAATGAGCAGTTCTTC,CASSLSTGLSSYNEQFF
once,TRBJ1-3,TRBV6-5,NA,TGTGCCAGCAGTTACGCAGGGACAAGCTCTGGAAACACCATATATTTT,CASSYAGTSSGNTIYF
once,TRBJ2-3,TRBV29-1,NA,TGCAGCGTAGACGATACGCAGTATTTT,CSVDDTQYF
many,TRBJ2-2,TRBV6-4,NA,TGTGCCAGCAGTGACTCCCACACCAAGGAAACCGGGGAGCTGTTTTTT,CASSDSHTKETGELFF
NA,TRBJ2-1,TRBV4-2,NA,TGTGCCAGCAGCCCCGAGGAACAGGGAATCTTCTACAATGAGCAGTTCTTC,CASSPEEQGIFYNEQFF
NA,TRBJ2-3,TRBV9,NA,TGTGCCAGCAGCGTAGCGGGATCTGATACGCAGTATTTT,CASSVAGSDTQYF
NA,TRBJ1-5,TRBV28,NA,TGTGCCAGCAGTTTACCCCTAAATCAGCCCCAGCATTTT,CASSLPLNQPQHF
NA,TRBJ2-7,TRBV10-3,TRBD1,TGTGCCATCAGTGGGGACAGGACCCCTAAGGGACAGTACTTC,CAISGDRTPKGQYF
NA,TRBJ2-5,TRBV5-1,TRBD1,TGCGCCAGCAGCTCGGACAGGGCCCTCGCGGCCCAGTACTTC,CASSSDRALAAQYF
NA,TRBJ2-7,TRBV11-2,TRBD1,TGTGCCAGCAGCTTAGAGAGGGGACAGATATACGAGCAGTACTTC,CASSLERGQIYEQYF
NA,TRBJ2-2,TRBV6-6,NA,TGTGCCAGCAGTTACGCAGGATTGGAGCTGTTTTTT,CASSYAGLELFF
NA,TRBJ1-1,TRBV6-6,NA,TGTGCCAGCAGCCCGCAGGTCGTGGCGGAAGCTTTCTTT,CASSPQVVAEAFF
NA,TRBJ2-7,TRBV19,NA,TGTGCCAGTAGTATCGCCCACCTCGGGGACTACGAGCAGTACTTC,CASSIAHLGDYEQYF
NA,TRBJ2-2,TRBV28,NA,TGTGCCAGCAGTCTCGAGTCCGGCCGGGAGCTGTTTTTT,CASSLESGRELFF
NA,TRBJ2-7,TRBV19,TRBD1,TGTGCCAGTAGTAAGGGACAGGAGACTCCCTACGAGCAGTACTTC,CASSKGQETPYEQYF
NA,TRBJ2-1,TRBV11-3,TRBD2,TGTGCCAGCAGCCAAGGGACTAACTACAATGAGCAGTTCTTC,CASSQGTNYNEQFF
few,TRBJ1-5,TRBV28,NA,TGTGCCAGCAGTTTATCACAGGGACTGAATAGCAATCAGCCCCAGCATTTT,CASSLSQGLNSNQPQHF
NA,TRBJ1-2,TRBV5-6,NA,TGTGCCAGCACCCTCGAGGACAGCAGCTATGGCTACACCTTC,CASTLEDSSYGYTF
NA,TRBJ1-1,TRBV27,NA,TGTGCCAGCAGTTACTCCCCCCCCACCCGAGGCCCGAACACTGAAGCTTTCTTT,CASSYSPPTRGPNTEAFF
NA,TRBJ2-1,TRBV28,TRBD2,TGTGCCAGCAGTTATTCTAGCGGGAGAGGAGAGCAGTTCTTC,CASSYSSGRGEQFF
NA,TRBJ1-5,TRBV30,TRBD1,TGTGCCTGGAGCGGGACAGGGGGAGTTCATCAGCCCCAGCATTTT,CAWSGTGGVHQPQHF
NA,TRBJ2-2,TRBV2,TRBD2,TGTGCCAGCAGTACGTCCGGGACTAGCGGGACCCAGCTTACGGGGGAGCTGTTTTTT,CASSTSGTSGTQLTGELFF
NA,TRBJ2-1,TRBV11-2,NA,TGTGCCAGCACCGGGGGGCGGGTAGATGAGCAGTTCTTC,CASTGGRVDEQFF
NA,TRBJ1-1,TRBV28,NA,TGTGCCAGCAGTCGACGGGAACTGCGCACTGAAGCTTTCTTT,CASSRRELRTEAFF
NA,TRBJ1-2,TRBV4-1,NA,TGCGCCAGCAGCCCTGTAAGGGGAAAACTTAGCAACTATGGCTACACCTTC,CASSPVRGKLSNYGYTF
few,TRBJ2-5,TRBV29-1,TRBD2,TGCAGCGTTGACGTAGCGGGGGTAACAGAAGAGACCCAGTACTTC,CSVDVAGVTEETQYF
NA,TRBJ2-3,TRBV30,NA,TGTGCCTGGACGGGCGGCCGACTTTACACAGATACGCAGTATTTT,CAWTGGRLYTDTQYF
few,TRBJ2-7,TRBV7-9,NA,TGTGCCAGCAGCTTAGAGACTGACGAGCAGTACTTC,CASSLETDEQYF
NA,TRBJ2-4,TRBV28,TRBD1,TGTGCCAGCAGTTTATACCGGGACAGGCGACTGGCCAAAAACATTCAGTACTTC,CASSLYRDRRLAKNIQYF
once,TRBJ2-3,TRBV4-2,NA,TGTGCCAGCAGCCAAGATCCTGATAGCGGTCTTAGCACAGATACGCAGTATTTT,CASSQDPDSGLSTDTQYF
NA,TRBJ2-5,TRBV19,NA,TGTGCCAGTAGTATAGAATTCGGGACTTCCCCCGACCAGTACTTC,CASSIEFGTSPDQYF
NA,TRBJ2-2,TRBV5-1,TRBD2,TGCGCCAGCAGCTCTCGACTAGCGGGCAGGGGCGGGGAGCTGTTTTTT,CASSSRLAGRGGELFF
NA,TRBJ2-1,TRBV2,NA,TGTGCCAGCAGTGATCGAGCATTCAACGATGAGCAGTTCTTC,CASSDRAFNDEQFF
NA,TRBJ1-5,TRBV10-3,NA,TGTGCCATCAGTGGTGACGGAAATCAGCCCCAGCATTTT,CAISGDGNQPQHF
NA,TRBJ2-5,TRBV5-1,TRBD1,TGCGCCAGCAGCGAGACAGGGCGTAGCGAGACCCAGTACTTC,CASSETGRSETQYF
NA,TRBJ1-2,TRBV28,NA,TGTGCCAGCAGTCCAAACCCCCCCAGGTTCCGCTATGGCTACACCTTC,CASSPNPPRFRYGYTF
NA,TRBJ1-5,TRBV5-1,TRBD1,TGCGCCAGCAGCTGCCGGGACAGGGGGGTTAATCAGCCCCAGCATTTT,CASSCRDRGVNQPQHF
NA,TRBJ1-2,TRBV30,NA,TGTGCCTGGAGTGTGGGATTGACGGCTAACTATGGCTACACCTTC,CAWSVGLTANYGYTF
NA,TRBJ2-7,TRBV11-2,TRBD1,TGTGCCAGCAGCTTATCCCGCGGGACAGGGCCGATGGGCGAGCAGTACTTC,CASSLSRGTGPMGEQYF
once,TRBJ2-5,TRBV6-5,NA,TGTGCCAGCAGTACAGGTTTTGGGGGCCAAGAGACCCAGTACTTC,CASSTGFGGQETQYF
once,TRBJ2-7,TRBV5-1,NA,TGCGCCAGCAGCTTGGGAGCGGAGAGCTACGAGCAGTACTTC,CASSLGAESYEQYF
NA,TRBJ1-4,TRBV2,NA,TGTGCCAGCAGTGAGGCACGAGGGGTGGGTGAAAAACTGTTTTTT,CASSEARGVGEKLFF
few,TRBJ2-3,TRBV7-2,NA,TGTGCCAGCAGCCCCCAGAGGGGGTTGCCAGATACGCAGTATTTT,CASSPQRGLPDTQYF
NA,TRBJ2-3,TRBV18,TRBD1,TGTGCCAGCTCCCCAGGGACAGGGGTGAGCACAGATACGCAGTATTTT,CASSPGTGVSTDTQYF
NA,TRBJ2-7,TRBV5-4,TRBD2,TGTGCCAGCAGCTTGGATCCTAGCGGGACGGCGAACGAGCAGTACTTC,CASSLDPSGTANEQYF
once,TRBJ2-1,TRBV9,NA,TGTGCCAGCAGCGTAGACCCTAGTTCTAATGAGCAGTTCTTC,CASSVDPSSNEQFF